This TCR beta chain originates from a study of blood T cells in healthy people across ages. The second PCR ran 7 to 11 cycles with a sample-barcoded 5' primer and J-beta primers. Each of the cDNA molecules was tagged by a template-switch adaptor with 12 random nucleotides. The study obtained at least 3 million CDR3-containing paired-end reads from every sample. TCRdb ran MiXCR on the 5' RACE reads and lists one entry per CDR3 protein. This table has 800,000 or so distinct CDR3 sequences, just under 25% appearing once. In the case of this clonotype: Its antigen is unknown.

Findings of the study overall: Estimated diversity that came from one million T cells was considered an underestimate.

The germline V and J ends were trimmed by 2 bases and 6 bases, with 8 bases remaining between them. This CDR3 comprises 13 residues. Germline lookup yields CDR1 SGHAT and CDR2 FQNNGV. These data also featured in a second study, about T cells of mothers and their children. As that report states: Related mother and child pairs showed slightly greater overlap (not significant) than unrelated pairs did.

The chain couples TRBV11-2 to TRBJ1-5; D is ambiguous. The clonotype originates from a boy younger than 18 in good health. The sample consisted of blood. CDR3 coding DNA: TGTGCCAGCAGCTTAACTAGGAGTCAGCCCCAGCATTTT. Translating gives CASSLTRSQPQHF.